This T cell receptor (beta chain) was captured in a study of regulatory T cells in long-lasting Graves disease. CDR3 length: 13 amino acids. Germline assignment: CDR1 SNHLY and CDR2 FYNNEI. After removal of 6 bases from V and 4 bases from J, the junction contained 4 bases not matched to a gene. In building TCR beta libraries, iRepertoire HTBI primers were used together with Arm-PCR of CDR3 regions. TCRdb re-called the multiplex PCR reads with MiXCR, one entry per CDR3 protein. The profile covers approximately 500,000 distinct CDR3 sequences, with roughly 21% appearing a single time and roughly 7.7% taken by the ten largest. This clonotype showed up many times. The time point is: persistent/refractory GD, antithyroid drugs over 5 years with positive TRAb. RNA isolated from PBMCs was used to make the TCR library.

The V gene is TRBV2, the J gene TRBJ1-1; TRBD1 agrees at 8 bases. This TCR derives from a female donor with Graves disease. This material consisted of peripheral blood mononuclear cells (PBMCs), taken when the disease was refractory, from a patient treated with antithyroid drugs. The CDR3 DNA reads as TGTGCCAGCAGGGTCGACAGGGGCACTGAAGCTTTCTTT. Residues: CASRVDRGTEAFF.